The entry below gives a single T cell receptor beta chain sequence along with its context. Its target antigen remains unknown. Qualities for individual bases were not recorded, and no much larger clone is one base off. This sample stems from a study of blood T cell repertoires in COVID-19 (dated by TCRdb to about 2020). Study-wide context: Collaborator samples came from the United States, Italy and Spain and covered acute and convalescent phases of COVID-19. The prospective study material was composed of cDNA or gDNA derived from T cells, B-cell-depleted T cells, or PBMCs. Subjects who had been exposed to COVID-19, were actively infected with it, or had recovered from it provided the deeply sampled blood TCRbeta repertoires that made up the dataset. The repertoires were released in a freely available public database intended as a resource for research on the immune response to SARS-CoV-2. Samples were obtained from the ongoing ImmuneRACE study (first 160 participants) and from 1,254 subjects provided by 6 global collaborators. The sample metadata nearly always contained a de-identified subject ID, COVID-19 status, age in years and sex. Where HLA class I and class II types were available, the types were taken from metadata supplied by the sample provider, not from assay-based typing. The investigation overall reported the following: The quantity of clinical and demographic metadata differed by source and by participant and was supplied without curation.

Whole blood was collected in K2EDTA tubes by collaborating institutions according to the institutions' own protocols. Collaborator samples were shipped for TCRbeta analysis as frozen whole blood, isolated PBMCs, or DNA extracted from either sample type. The immunoSEQ Assay, a bias-controlled multiplex PCR, was used to amplify TCRbeta CDR3 regions from genomic DNA. The paper's data handling went like this. The number of nucleated cells in each sample was estimated from the amplification of reference gene primers within the assay. Sequence reads were collapsed and filtered to measure the absolute abundance of every unique TCRbeta CDR3 rearrangement. For each sample, productive Simpson clonality was calculated as the square root of Simpson's diversity index across productive rearrangements. The clones in this table, taken by TCRdb from immuneACCESS, are in-frame only. Not every clone is retained; where verified, under half of the shortfall comes from an unresolved V gene, and the cause of the rest is unknown. V and J calls and clone size follow that table, whereas D and trimming were derived from the DNA. The sample contains roughly 190,000 clones, approximately 92% of them found a single time. Together, the top ten hold about 0.54% of the sample.

The V end gives up 5 bases and the J end 7 bases, leaving 8 bases in the junction not matched to a gene. CDR1 LGHDT and CDR2 YNNKEL are derived from the germline V gene (reference sequence). From its cysteine to its phenylalanine, the CDR3 spans 14 amino acids. The sequence is cut down to CDR3 DNA, 42 bases in frame from base 1. The V gene is TRBV3-1 (or the pseudogene TRBV3-2) and the J gene is TRBJ1-1; 9 nucleotides in the junction match TRBD1. Source material: peripheral blood. The source of this sequence is a man aged 50 to 59 with acute or convalescent COVID-19. The DNA reads TGTGCCAGCAGCTCGGGACAGGGTGCGAGTGAAGCTTTCTTT. This yields the protein CASSSGQGASEAFF.